The clone carrying this TCR beta chain was observed a few times. J lost 6 bases, V lost 5 bases, and 7 bases had no gene match. The CDR3 extends over 14 amino acids. From germline, CDR1 is MDHEN and CDR2 SYDVKM. Each CDR3 protein is one row after TCRdb ran MiXCR on the reads. The sample records about 300,000 distinct CDR3 sequences, around 9.1% being singletons. The data belong to a study of T cell repertoires in cytomegalovirus infection. What was sequenced was PBMCs. This chain uses TRBV28 with TRBJ1-5; 7 bases align to TRBD1. This receptor was obtained from a human donor in good health (CMV status not recorded). Some clones in this sample may be carry-over from other donors' samples. CDR3 nucleotides: TGTGCCAGCAGTACAGGGGAGGTGGCTCAGCCCCAGCATTTT. Protein product: CASSTGEVAQPQHF.